This T cell receptor beta chain was found in a study of T cell responses to AZD1222 COVID-19 vaccine. A remark on this clone: What it recognizes is unknown.

Data came from immunoSEQ multiplex PCR; TCRdb stores just in-frame clones and leaves some out. The repertoire holds approximately 150,000 clones, with 85% to 90% as singletons. With V trimmed by 6 bases and J by 5 bases, 19 bases remained unmatched. The CDR3 is 19 residues long. The germline gives CDR1 MDHEN, CDR2 SYDVKM. General observations from the study: Samples come after the peak T cell response, not at day 14. It should be noted that donors were predominantly white British and more often female, and clonal diversity was possibly underestimated. Spike-wide coverage was observed for vaccine-associated CD4 TCRs, with dominant responses at 160-218 and 743-854.

This chain links TRBV28 with TRBJ2-6; 7 nucleotides agree with TRBD1. The sequence came from an adult who received the AZD1222 COVID-19 vaccine. Sequences were derived from peripheral blood, sampled 28 days after the second AZD1222 dose. The CDR3 protein is CASSKIFGQAGGWANVLTF. The CDR3 nucleotides read TGTGCCAGCAGCAAAATCTTTGGACAGGCAGGCGGGTGGGCCAACGTCCTGACTTTC. The whole variable domain, remainder taken from reference TRBV28 and TRBJ2-6, is DVKVTQSSRYLVKRTGEKVFLECVQDMDHENMFWYRQDPGLGLRLIYFSYDVKMKEKGDIPEGYSVSREKKERFSLILESASTNQTSMYLCASSKIFGQAGGWANVLTFGAGSRLTVL.